Presented here are 22 T cell receptor beta chains from one specimen sequenced in a study of beta chain features in type 1 diabetes. Study-wide findings and caveats: In every one of the four CD4+ subsets, TCRB CDR3s were moderately but significantly shorter in Type 1 diabetes patients.

Antigen specificity for these receptors is unknown. Expressed TCRB transcripts were sequenced because the isolated RNA had all been reverse transcribed beforehand. Using immunoSEQ multiplex PCR, the repertoire was profiled, and TCRdb retains in-frame clones only, with some absent. This sample has approximately 360,000 clones, with 10% to 15% found just once. The sequenced material came from naive CD4+ T cells from blood. The origin of the receptors is a woman aged 18-29 years with type 1 diabetes.

V is TRBV28 and J is TRBJ1-5; D is uncertain. CDR3 length: 15 amino acids. V lost 9 bases and J 5 bases, leaving 20 bases between the germline ends. Germline V gives CDR1 MDHEN, CDR2 SYDVKM. Written as DNA, the CDR3 is TGTGCCAGTTCTTTAGGCGGTGCGAGATATCAGCCCCAGCATTTT. The encoded protein is CASSLGGARYQPQHF.

This clone was observed a few times. V gene TRBV30 combines with J gene TRBJ2-1; perhaps TRBD2 as D (6 bases). The CDR3 spans 13 residues. Per the germline V gene, CDR1 is GTSNPN and CDR2 is SVGIG (reference sequence). The ends were cut back, 5 bases at V and 4 bases at J, with 12 bases in the middle. CDR3 sequence: CAWVRDSYNEQFF. CDR3 nucleotide sequence: TGTGCCTGGGTACGGGACTCTTACAATGAGCAGTTCTTC.

The sample holds many counts of this clone. This chain connects TRBV15 to TRBJ2-6; D is unresolved. Deletions cut 2 bases from V and 0 bases from J, with 2 bases between. Germline lookup yields CDR1 LNHNV and CDR2 YYDKDF (reference sequence). This CDR3 is 14 amino acids long. CDR3 sequence: CATSRHSGANVLTF. In nucleotides, the CDR3 is TGTGCCACCAGCAGACACTCTGGGGCCAACGTCCTGACTTTC.

This clone was picked up a small number of times. Written as DNA, the CDR3 is TGTGCCAGCAGTCCTACCGGGACTGGGAACACCGGGGAGCTGTTTTTT. Protein sequence: CASSPTGTGNTGELFF. The chain combines TRBV4-2 with TRBJ2-2; maybe TRBD2 (6 bases). CDR1 is LGHNA, CDR2 YNFKEQ, per germline. This CDR3 has 16 residues. V was trimmed by 6 bases and J by 1 base, leaving 15 bases between them.

The chain couples TRBV18 to TRBJ1-1; D is uncertain. In germline, CDR1 is KGHSH, CDR2 LQKENI. V shed 8 bases and J shed 5 bases, with 15 bases lying between them. This CDR3 comprises 13 residues. The CDR3 DNA reads TGTGCCAGCACCGCCGGAGGACGGACTGAAGCTTTCTTT. Amino acid sequence: CASTAGGRTEAFF.

This clone was detected a few times. This chain joins TRBV29-1 and TRBJ1-3; maybe TRBD1 (5 bases). The CDR3 has 14 residues. CDR1 and CDR2 (germline): SQVTM, ANQGSEA. V was clipped by 4 bases and J by 1 base, with 11 bases between them. CDR3 sequence: CSVVGGNSGNTIYF. CDR3 nucleotide sequence: TGCAGCGTTGTTGGGGGGAATTCTGGAAACACCATATATTTT.

This clone was seen a handful of times. The CDR3 region has the DNA TGTGCCATCAGTGAGGGACAGAACAATGAGCAGTTCTTC. Translation gives CAISEGQNNEQFF. The chain uses TRBV10-3 and TRBJ2-1; a possible D gene is TRBD1 (6 bases). The germline V gene encodes CDR1 ENHRY and CDR2 SYGVKD. Trimming cost V 2 bases and J 5 bases, with 7 bases left between them. The CDR3 has 13 amino acids.

This rearrangement joins TRBV13 to TRBJ2-1; 10 nucleotides align to TRBD2. This CDR3 spans 17 amino acids. CDR1 is PRHDT and CDR2 is FYEKMQ in the germline V gene (reference sequence). After removal of 5 bases from V and 5 bases from J, the junction contained 12 bases not matched to a gene. In DNA, the CDR3 is TGTGCCAGCAGCCGTCTTGATAGCGGGGGGTTCGACAATGAGCAGTTCTTC. Amino acids: CASSRLDSGGFDNEQFF.

A note on this clone: The same CDR3 can be traced to other DNA sequences in this sample. The rearrangement uses TRBV29-1 and TRBJ2-7; 8 bases map to TRBD1. CDR3 length equals 12 residues. Germline V gene sequence: CDR1 SQVTM, CDR2 ANQGSEA. With V trimmed by 1 base and J by 4 bases, 0 bases remained unmatched. The CDR3 here is CSVEGQGYEQYF. CDR3 DNA: TGCAGCGTTGAAGGACAGGGGTACGAGCAGTACTTC.

This clone has a handful of counts. V usage is TRBV5-6 and J usage is TRBJ2-5; D uncertain. The germline V and J ends were trimmed by 4 bases and 5 bases, with 12 bases remaining between them. The CDR3 contains 13 residues. Germline lookup yields CDR1 SGHDT and CDR2 YYEEEE. CDR3 sequence (DNA): TGTGCCAGCAGCCCTGGCCGGGTGGAGACCCAGTACTTC. It yields the protein CASSPGRVETQYF.

This clone showed up just a few times. V and J are TRBV29-1 and TRBJ2-3; weak D call: TRBD2 (6 bases). Germline V gives CDR1 SQVTM, CDR2 ANQGSEA. The length of the CDR3 is 17 residues. Trimming removed 3 bases from V and 2 bases from J, with 21 bases in between. CDR3 in amino acids: CSVETFDLAEYTDTQYF. Written as DNA, the CDR3 is TGCAGCGTTGAGACGTTCGACTTAGCGGAATACACAGATACGCAGTATTTT.

This sequence joins TRBV19 and TRBJ1-1; D unclear. From germline, CDR1 is LNHDA and CDR2 SQIVND (reference sequence). Between the trimmed V and J ends, which lost 7 bases and 1 base, there was a span of 16 bases. The CDR3 length is 15 residues. CDR3 loop: CASTIRRQTNTEAFF. CDR3 nucleotide sequence: TGTGCCAGTACCATTAGGCGGCAGACGAACACTGAAGCTTTCTTT.

This clone came up a few times. The chain employs TRBV9 and TRBJ2-3, with 7 bases lining up with TRBD2. Germline CDR1 is SGDLS and CDR2 is YYNGEE. CDR3 size: 15 residues. The trim removed 4 bases at V and 4 bases at J, leaving 9 bases unmatched. Written as DNA, the CDR3 is TGTGCCAGCAGCCCCCGCCCGGGAGGTGCAGATACGCAGTATTTT. Translating it yields CASSPRPGGADTQYF.

This clone was seen just once. The V gene is TRBV7-3, the J gene TRBJ2-1, with 10 bases identical to TRBD2. V was pared by 3 bases and J by 3 bases, with 2 bases of the junction left unmatched. CDR1 is SGHTA, CDR2 FQGTGA, per germline. The CDR3 is made up of 15 amino acids. Here the CDR3 reads CASSLRTSGYNEQFF. For the CDR3, the DNA is TGTGCCAGCAGCTTGCGGACTAGCGGCTACAATGAGCAGTTCTTC.

This clone was counted only a few times. The chain links TRBV5-6 to TRBJ1-1; a weak D match, TRBD1 (5 bases). The CDR3 has 12 residues. Germline V gene sequence: CDR1 SGHDT, CDR2 YYEEEE. V shed 1 base and J shed 11 bases, with 12 bases lying between them. This CDR3 is CASSLQGLYAFF. The CDR3 DNA reads TGTGCCAGCAGCTTGCAGGGTCTGTACGCTTTCTTT. Drawing the rest from reference TRBV5-6 and TRBJ1-1, the complete variable domain is DAGVTQSPTHLIKTRGQQVTLRCSPKSGHDTVSWYQQALGQGPQFIFQYYEEEERQRGNFPDRFSGHQFPNYSSELNVNALLLGDSALYLCASSLQGLYAFFGQGTRLTVV.

In its sample, this clone was seen a few times. One end of the junction does not line up with germline, which may come from a read error. V and J are TRBV19 and TRBJ1-2; D remains unclear. Germline V CDR1 and CDR2: LNHDA, SQIVND (reference sequence). The CDR3 is 11 residues long. The CDR3 region has the DNA TGTGCCAGTAGTATCTACTACGGCTACACCTTC. Translating gives CASSIYYGYTF. Together with reference TRBV19 and TRBJ1-2, the CDR3 gives the full variable domain: DGGITQSPKYLFRKEGQNVTLSCEQNLNHDAMYWYRQDPGQGLRLIYYSQIVNDFQKGDIAEGYSVSREKKESFPLTVTSAQKNPTAFYLCASSIYYGYTFGSGTRLTVV.

The chain links TRBV5-1 to TRBJ2-1; TRBD1 might be the D (6 bases). Trimming left V 0 bases short and J 1 base short, with 8 bases between. Germline assignment: CDR1 SGHRS and CDR2 YFSETQ. This CDR3 is 15 amino acids long. The CDR3 DNA is TGCGCCAGCAGCTTGGAGGGGGTTTCCTACAATGAGCAGTTCTTC. It is translated as CASSLEGVSYNEQFF.

The CDR3 DNA follows: TGTGCCAGCAGCCTTCGGGGTCTTGCGTCGCGCTATGGCTACACCTTC. It is translated as CASSLRGLASRYGYTF. The V and J genes are TRBV5-4 and TRBJ1-2, with D hard to call. The CDR3 covers 16 residues. CDR1 and CDR2 from the germline V gene are SGHNT and YYREEE (reference sequence). V dropped 4 bases and J dropped 4 bases, with 20 bases sitting between them.

The CDR3 DNA is TGTGCCAGCAGCTCACGCAAGGGACTATTCTACAATGAGCAGTTCTTC. It encodes CASSSRKGLFYNEQFF. The rearrangement links TRBV7-9 to TRBJ2-1, with 7 bases matching TRBD2. Germline-derived CDR1 and CDR2 are SEHNR and FQNEAQ (reference sequence). With V trimmed by 4 bases and J by 3 bases, 9 bases remained unmatched. This CDR3 has 16 residues.

There are a few counts of this clone. The rearrangement links TRBV4-3 to TRBJ1-2, with D maybe TRBD1 (5 bases). The CDR3 is made up of 13 amino acids. The ends were cut back, 3 bases at V and 7 bases at J, with 12 bases in the middle. Germline CDR1 and CDR2: LGHNA and YSLEER. This CDR3 is CASSQGGRVGYTF. CDR3 nucleotide sequence: TGCGCCAGCAGCCAGGGGGGTAGGGTTGGCTACACCTTC.

This clone was observed a few times. The chain combines TRBV7-2 with TRBJ2-7, with 8 bases lining up with TRBD1. Trimming removed 5 bases from V and 2 bases from J; junction bases left unmatched: 8. The CDR3 has 15 amino acids. Germline-derived CDR1 and CDR2 are SGHTA and FQGNSA. The CDR3 DNA reads as TGTGCCAGCAGCCGCCCCGGGACAGGTCCCTACGAGCAGTACTTC. Its translation: CASSRPGTGPYEQYF.

This clone was detected a few times. As DNA, the CDR3 is TGTGGGGGAGGCGGGCGCCCCGAGACCCAGTACTTC. It encodes CGGGGRPETQYF. The chain employs TRBV2 and TRBJ2-5, with a weak D call TRBD2 (6 bases). The CDR3 loop spans 12 amino acids. Per the germline V gene, CDR1 is SNHLY and CDR2 is FYNNEI.